This T cell receptor beta chain derives from a study of T cell responses to AZD1222 COVID-19 vaccine. Here immunoSEQ multiplex PCR was the method, and the copy in TCRdb shows in-frame clones only, minus some. The sample carries more than 75,000 clones, just over 90% recorded once. Whole-study results and caveats: In a largely white British group with more females than males, clonal diversity was possibly underestimated. Spike as a whole was targeted by vaccine-associated CD4 TCRs, dominant at 160-218 and 743-854.

The germline gives CDR1 SGHDT, CDR2 YYEEEE. CDR3 size: 17 residues. V dropped 2 bases and J dropped 1 base, with 16 bases sitting between them. Remarks on this clone: The antigen is unknown.

This receptor was obtained from an adult in good health. The chain couples TRBV5-6 to TRBJ2-1; D is unresolved. This material consisted of peripheral blood, taken on day 0 of AZD1222 vaccination. CDR3 DNA: TGTGCCAGCAGCTTTGGGTGGCCGGAAATTTCCTACAATGAGCAGTTCTTC. Translation: CASSFGWPEISYNEQFF.